This TCR beta chain was sequenced during a study of shared clonotypes between healthy human individuals. On the study more broadly: CD4 naive and CD4 memory each took three plates per donor, while CD8 naive took two and CD8 memory one. General study points: In several donors, about 5% of naive CD4 clonotypes appeared in common.

Trimming took 4 bases from V and 1 from J; bases not matched to a gene: 2. The germline V gene has CDR1 SQVTM and CDR2 ANQGSEA. The CDR3 extends over 13 amino acids. Turning to this clone: Its target is unknown. Other DNA sequences from this sample encode an identical CDR3 as well.

Original processing notes: Junction-only immunoSEQ sequences carried no quality scores, so filtering differed. Sequencing used immunoSEQ multiplex PCR; TCRdb keeps in-frame clones, though not all of them. The V and J calls and clone size are taken from that table; D and trimming were inferred from the DNA. The sample has about 2.1 million clones, about 92% seen once. CD45RO-negative, CCR7-positively selected cells formed the naive CD8 fraction, excluding terminally differentiated effector memory CD45RA+ cells. The sequence derives from a man between 18 and 29 years old in good health. Some clones in this sample may be carry-over from other donors' samples. V gene TRBV29-1 combines with J gene TRBJ2-7; 9 nucleotides agree with TRBD2. The specimen sequenced was naive CD8+ T cells from PBMCs. The CDR3 DNA reads as TGCAGCGTTGGAGCGGGAGGATCCTACGAGCAGTACTTC. Encoded protein: CSVGAGGSYEQYF.